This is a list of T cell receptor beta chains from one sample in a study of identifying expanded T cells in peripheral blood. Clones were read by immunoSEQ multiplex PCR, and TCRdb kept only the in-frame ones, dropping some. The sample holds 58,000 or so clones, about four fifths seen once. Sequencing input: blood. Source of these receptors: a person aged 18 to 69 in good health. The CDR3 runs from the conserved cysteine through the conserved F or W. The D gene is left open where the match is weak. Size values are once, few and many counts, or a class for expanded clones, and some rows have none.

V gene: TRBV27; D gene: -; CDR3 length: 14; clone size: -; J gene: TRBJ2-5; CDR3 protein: CASSWSYKGETQYF; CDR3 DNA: TGTGCCAGCAGTTGGTCCTACAAGGGAGAGACCCAGTACTTC
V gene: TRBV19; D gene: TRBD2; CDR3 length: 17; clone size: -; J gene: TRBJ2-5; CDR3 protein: CASSQWGPSGLQETQYF; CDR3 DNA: TGTGCCAGTAGTCAATGGGGCCCTAGCGGCCTCCAAGAGACCCAGTACTTC
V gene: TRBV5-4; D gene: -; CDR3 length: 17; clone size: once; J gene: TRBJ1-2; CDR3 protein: CASSQDLTASPNYGYTF; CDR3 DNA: TGTGCCAGCAGCCAAGATCTCACAGCATCCCCTAACTATGGCTACACCTTC
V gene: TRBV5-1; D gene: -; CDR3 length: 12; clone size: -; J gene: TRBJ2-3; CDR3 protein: CASSRSTDTQYF; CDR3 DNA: TGCGCCAGCAGCCGTTCCACTGATACGCAGTATTTT
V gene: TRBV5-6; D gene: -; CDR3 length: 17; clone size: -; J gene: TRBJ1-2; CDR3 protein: CASSLNFQLSYRLGYTF; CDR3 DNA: TGTGCCAGCAGCTTGAATTTCCAGTTGAGCTATCGGCTTGGCTACACCTTC
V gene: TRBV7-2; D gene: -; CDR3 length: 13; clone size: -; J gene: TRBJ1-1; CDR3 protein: CASSLGRLTEAFF; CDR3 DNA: TGTGCCAGCAGCTTGGGACGGTTGACTGAAGCTTTCTTT
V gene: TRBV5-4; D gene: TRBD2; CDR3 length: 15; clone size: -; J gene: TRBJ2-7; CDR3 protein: CASSFPSGRMDEQYF; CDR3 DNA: TGTGCCAGCAGCTTCCCAAGCGGGAGGATGGATGAGCAGTACTTC
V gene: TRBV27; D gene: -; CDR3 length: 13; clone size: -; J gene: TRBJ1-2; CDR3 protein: CATGSDTNYGYTF; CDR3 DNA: TGTGCCACCGGATCCGATACTAACTATGGCTACACCTTC
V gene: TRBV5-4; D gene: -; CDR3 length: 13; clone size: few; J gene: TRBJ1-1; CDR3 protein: CASSFGSQFEAFF; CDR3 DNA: TGTGCCAGCAGCTTCGGCAGCCAGTTTGAAGCTTTCTTT
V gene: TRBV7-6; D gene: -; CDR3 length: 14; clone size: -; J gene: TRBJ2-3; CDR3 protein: CASSLAAATDTQYF; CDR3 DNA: TGTGCCAGCAGCTTAGCTGCGGCTACAGATACGCAGTATTTT
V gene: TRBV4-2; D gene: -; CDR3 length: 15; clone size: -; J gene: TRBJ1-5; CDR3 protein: CASSPEGQSNQPQHF; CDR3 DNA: TGTGCCAGCAGCCCCGAGGGGCAGAGCAATCAGCCCCAGCATTTT
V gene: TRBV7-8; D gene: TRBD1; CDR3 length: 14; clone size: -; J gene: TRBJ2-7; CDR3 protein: CASSPGQGPYEQYF; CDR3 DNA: TGTGCCAGCAGCCCCGGACAGGGGCCCTACGAGCAGTACTTC
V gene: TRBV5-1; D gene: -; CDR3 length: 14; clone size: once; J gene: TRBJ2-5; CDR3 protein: CASSAGRSQETQYF; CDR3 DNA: TGCGCCAGCAGCGCGGGACGGTCCCAAGAGACCCAGTACTTC
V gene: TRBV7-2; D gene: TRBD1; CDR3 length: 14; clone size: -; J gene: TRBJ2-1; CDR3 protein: CASSLTRGRDEQFF; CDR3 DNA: TGTGCCAGCAGCTTAACAAGGGGGCGAGATGAGCAGTTCTTC
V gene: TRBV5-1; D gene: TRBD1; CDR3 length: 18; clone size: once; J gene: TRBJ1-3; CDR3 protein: CASSPRQGASTSGNTIYF; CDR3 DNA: TGCGCCAGCAGCCCCAGACAGGGGGCATCGACCTCTGGAAACACCATATATTTT
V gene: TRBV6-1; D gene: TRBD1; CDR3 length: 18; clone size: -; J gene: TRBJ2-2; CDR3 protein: CASSEFLSRSGGPGELFF; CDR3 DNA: TGTGCCAGCAGTGAATTCCTCTCTAGATCAGGGGGCCCCGGGGAGCTGTTTTTT
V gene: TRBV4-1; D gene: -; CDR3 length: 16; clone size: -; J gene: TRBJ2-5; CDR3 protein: CASSQGLSGWGETQYF; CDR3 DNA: TGCGCCAGCAGCCAAGGGTTAAGCGGATGGGGGGAGACCCAGTACTTC
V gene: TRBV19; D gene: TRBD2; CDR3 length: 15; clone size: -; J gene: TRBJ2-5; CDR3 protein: CASSETSGSMETQYF; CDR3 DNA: TGTGCCAGTAGTGAGACTAGCGGGAGTATGGAGACCCAGTACTTC
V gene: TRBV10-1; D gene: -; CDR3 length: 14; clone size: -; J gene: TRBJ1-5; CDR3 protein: CASDDHGTRMPQHF; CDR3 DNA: TGCGCCAGCGATGACCACGGGACGAGGATGCCCCAGCATTTT
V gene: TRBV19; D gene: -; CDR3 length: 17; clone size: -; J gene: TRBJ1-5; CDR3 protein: CASTWGGGQAGNQPQHF; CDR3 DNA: TGTGCCAGTACCTGGGGCGGGGGGCAGGCGGGCAATCAGCCCCAGCATTTT
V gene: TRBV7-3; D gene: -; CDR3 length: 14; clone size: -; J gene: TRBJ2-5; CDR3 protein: CASSPGGAQETQYF; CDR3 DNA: TGTGCCAGCAGCCCTGGGGGGGCGCAAGAGACCCAGTACTTC
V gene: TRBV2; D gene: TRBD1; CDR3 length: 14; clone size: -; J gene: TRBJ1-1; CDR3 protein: CASRETGFNTEAFF; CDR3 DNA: TGTGCCAGCAGGGAGACAGGGTTCAACACTGAAGCTTTCTTT
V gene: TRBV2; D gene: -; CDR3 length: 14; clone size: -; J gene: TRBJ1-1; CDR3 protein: CASVGGTLNTEAFF; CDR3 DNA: TGTGCTTCCGTCGGGGGCACCTTGAACACTGAAGCTTTCTTT
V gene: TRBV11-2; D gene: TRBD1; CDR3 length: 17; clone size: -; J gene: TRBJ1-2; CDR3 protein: CASSSRDRVGGGYGYTF; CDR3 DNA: TGTGCCAGCAGCTCCCGGGACAGGGTAGGAGGTGGCTATGGCTACACCTTC
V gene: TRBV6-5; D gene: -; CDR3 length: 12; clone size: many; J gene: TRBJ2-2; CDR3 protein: CASGVFGGELFF; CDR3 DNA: TGTGCCAGCGGAGTATTCGGCGGGGAGCTGTTTTTT
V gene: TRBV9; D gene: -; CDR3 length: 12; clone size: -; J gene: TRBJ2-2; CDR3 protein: CASSVVSGELFF; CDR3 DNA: TGTGCCAGCAGCGTAGTGAGCGGGGAGCTGTTTTTT
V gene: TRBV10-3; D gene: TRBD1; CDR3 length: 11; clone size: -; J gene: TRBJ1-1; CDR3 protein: CATRTGAEAFF; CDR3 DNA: TGTGCCACCCGGACAGGGGCTGAAGCTTTCTTT
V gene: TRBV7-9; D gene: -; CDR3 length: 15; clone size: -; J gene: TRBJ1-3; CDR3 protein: CASSFSSSSQGPIYF; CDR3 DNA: TGTGCCAGCAGCTTTTCATCCAGCTCTCAAGGACCCATATATTTT
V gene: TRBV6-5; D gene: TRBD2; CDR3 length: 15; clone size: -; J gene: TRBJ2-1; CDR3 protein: CASSSRLAGGVEQFF; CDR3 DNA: TGTGCCAGCAGTTCTCGACTAGCGGGAGGAGTTGAGCAGTTCTTC
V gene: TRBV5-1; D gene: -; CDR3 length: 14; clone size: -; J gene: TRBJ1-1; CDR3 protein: CASSYSTVNTEAFF; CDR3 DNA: TGCGCCAGCAGCTACTCGACGGTTAACACTGAAGCTTTCTTT
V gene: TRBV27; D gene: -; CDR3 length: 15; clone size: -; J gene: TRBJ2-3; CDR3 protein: CASSLFTTSTDTQYF; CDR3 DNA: TGTGCCAGCAGTCTGTTTACTACTAGCACAGATACGCAGTATTTT
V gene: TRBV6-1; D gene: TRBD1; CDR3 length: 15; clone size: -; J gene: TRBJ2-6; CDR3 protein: CASSRGQALANVLTF; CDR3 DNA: TGTGCCAGCAGTAGGGGACAGGCATTGGCCAACGTCCTGACTTTC
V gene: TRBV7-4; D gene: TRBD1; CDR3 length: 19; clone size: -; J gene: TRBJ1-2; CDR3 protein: CASRNPFLWSEGAGYGYTF; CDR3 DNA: TGTGCCAGCAGAAACCCGTTCCTTTGGTCGGAGGGGGCAGGGTATGGCTACACCTTC
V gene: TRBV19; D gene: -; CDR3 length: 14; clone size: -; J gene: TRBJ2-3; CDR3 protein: CASSFAGATDTQYF; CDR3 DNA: TGTGCCAGTAGTTTCGCGGGGGCCACAGATACGCAGTATTTT
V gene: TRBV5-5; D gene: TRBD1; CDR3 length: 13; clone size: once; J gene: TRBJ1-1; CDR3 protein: CASLDRAGMTTFF; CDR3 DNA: TGTGCCAGCCTTGACAGGGCTGGTATGACGACTTTCTTT
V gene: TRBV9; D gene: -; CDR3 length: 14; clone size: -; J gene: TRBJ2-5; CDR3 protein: CASSVGGGRETQYF; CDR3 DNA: TGTGCCAGCAGCGTAGGAGGAGGCCGGGAGACCCAGTACTTC